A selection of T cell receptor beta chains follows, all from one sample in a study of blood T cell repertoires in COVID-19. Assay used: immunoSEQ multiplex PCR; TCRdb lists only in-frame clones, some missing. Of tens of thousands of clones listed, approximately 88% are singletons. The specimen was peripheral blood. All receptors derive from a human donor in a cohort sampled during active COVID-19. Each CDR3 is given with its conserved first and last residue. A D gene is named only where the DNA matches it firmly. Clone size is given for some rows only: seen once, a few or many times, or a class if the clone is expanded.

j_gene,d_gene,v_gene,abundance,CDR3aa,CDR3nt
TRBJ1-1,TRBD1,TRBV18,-,CASSPLSPGTVMNTEAFF,TGTGCCAGCTCACCTCTTTCGCCGGGGACAGTAATGAACACTGAAGCTTTCTTT
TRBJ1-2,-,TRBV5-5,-,CASSLNQAYGYTF,TGTGCCAGCAGCTTGAACCAGGCTTATGGCTACACCTTC
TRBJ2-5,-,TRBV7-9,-,CASSLAAETQYF,TGTGCCAGCAGCCTCGCGGCGGAGACCCAGTACTTC
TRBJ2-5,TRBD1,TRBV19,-,CASSEGQGARETQYF,TGTGCCAGTAGTGAGGGACAGGGGGCTAGGGAGACCCAGTACTTC
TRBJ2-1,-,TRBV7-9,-,CASSSQNEQFF,TGTGCCAGCAGCTCCCAGAATGAGCAGTTCTTC
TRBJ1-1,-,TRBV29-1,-,CSVESGLSGTEAFF,TGCAGCGTAGAATCAGGGCTAAGTGGCACTGAAGCTTTCTTT
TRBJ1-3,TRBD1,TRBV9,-,CASSPYPDRAGNTIYF,TGTGCCAGCAGCCCTTACCCCGACAGGGCTGGAAACACCATATATTTT
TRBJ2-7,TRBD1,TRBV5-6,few,CASSFPGTGGYEQYF,TGTGCCAGCAGCTTTCCCGGGACAGGGGGCTACGAGCAGTACTTC
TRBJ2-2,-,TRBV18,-,CASSPDGRVAGELFF,TGTGCCAGCTCACCTGACGGGAGAGTTGCCGGGGAGCTGTTTTTT
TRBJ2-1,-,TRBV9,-,CASSSKGSFSYNEQFF,TGTGCCAGCAGCTCCAAAGGGAGTTTCTCCTACAATGAGCAGTTCTTC
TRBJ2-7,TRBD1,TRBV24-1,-,CATSDRGTGSRPYEQYF,TGTGCCACCAGTGATCGGGGGACAGGGTCCCGTCCCTACGAGCAGTACTTC
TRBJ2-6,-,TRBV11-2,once,CASSFRRTGDSDGANVLTF,TGTGCCAGCAGCTTCCGAAGGACGGGGGACAGTGATGGGGCCAACGTCCTGACTTTC
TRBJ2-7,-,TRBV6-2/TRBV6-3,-,CASSYDRPPYEQYF,TGTGCCAGCAGTTACGACAGGCCGCCCTACGAGCAGTACTTC
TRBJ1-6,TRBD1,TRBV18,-,CASSLRDSNSPLHF,TGTGCCAGCTCACTCCGGGACAGTAATTCACCCCTCCACTTT
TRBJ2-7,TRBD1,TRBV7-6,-,CASSSGTGIHEQYF,TGTGCCAGCAGTTCCGGGACAGGGATCCACGAGCAGTACTTC
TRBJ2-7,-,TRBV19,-,CASSIDGQGYYEQYF,TGTGCCAGTAGTATAGATGGCCAGGGATACTACGAGCAGTACTTC
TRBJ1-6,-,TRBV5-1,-,CASSLVPGLDNSPLHF,TGCGCCAGCAGCTTGGTCCCAGGGCTGGATAATTCACCCCTCCACTTT
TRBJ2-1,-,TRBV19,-,CASSMRGGKEQFF,TGTGCCAGTAGTATGAGAGGGGGAAAGGAGCAGTTCTTC
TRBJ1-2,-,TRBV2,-,CATLEEVGYGYTF,TGTGCCACCCTTGAAGAGGTTGGCTATGGCTACACCTTC
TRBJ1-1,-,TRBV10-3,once,CAISAGENTEAFF,TGTGCCATCAGTGCAGGGGAGAACACTGAAGCTTTCTTT
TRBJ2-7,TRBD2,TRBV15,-,CATSRAPAGGYEQYF,TGTGCCACCAGCAGAGCCCCAGCGGGGGGATACGAGCAGTACTTC
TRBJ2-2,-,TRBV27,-,CATRVAGLNTGELFF,TGTGCCACCCGGGTAGCAGGGTTAAACACCGGGGAGCTGTTTTTT
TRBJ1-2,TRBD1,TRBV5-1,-,CASSARQGSGGYTF,TGCGCCAGCAGCGCCCGACAGGGCTCGGGTGGCTACACCTTC
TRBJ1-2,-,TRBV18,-,CASSPRQADGYTF,TGTGCCAGCTCACCACGACAGGCTGATGGCTACACCTTC
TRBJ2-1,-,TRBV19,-,CASSIGGTGSADEQFF,TGTGCCAGTAGTATAGGGGGAACAGGGTCAGCCGATGAGCAGTTCTTC
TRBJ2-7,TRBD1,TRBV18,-,CASSPIESGTTGPEQYF,TGTGCCAGCTCACCAATAGAGAGCGGAACGACAGGGCCGGAGCAGTACTTC
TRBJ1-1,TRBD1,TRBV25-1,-,CASSGSGTVAEAFF,TGTGCCAGCAGTGGGTCCGGGACAGTGGCTGAAGCTTTCTTT
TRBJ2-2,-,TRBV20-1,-,CSASDNRAGTGELFF,TGCAGTGCTAGTGACAACAGGGCCGGCACCGGGGAGCTGTTTTTT
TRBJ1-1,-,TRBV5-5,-,CASSLAGYTEAFF,TGTGCCAGCAGCTTGGCAGGGTACACTGAAGCTTTCTTT
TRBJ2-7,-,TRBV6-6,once,CASSSVQAGNEQYF,TGTGCCAGCAGCTCGGTCCAGGCAGGAAACGAGCAGTACTTC
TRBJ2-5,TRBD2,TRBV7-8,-,CASSLAHGGRHETQYF,TGTGCCAGCAGCTTAGCGCACGGGGGGAGGCACGAGACCCAGTACTTC
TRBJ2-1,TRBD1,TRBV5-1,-,CASSPGGFDEQFF,TGCGCCAGCAGCCCAGGGGGTTTCGATGAGCAGTTCTTC
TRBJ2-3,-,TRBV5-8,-,CASTARGTDTQYF,TGTGCCAGTACCGCTAGGGGAACAGATACGCAGTATTTT
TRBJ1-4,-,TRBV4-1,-,CASSQVHSATNEKLFF,TGCGCCAGCAGCCAAGTGCACAGTGCAACTAATGAAAAACTGTTTTTT
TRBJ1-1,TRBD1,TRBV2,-,CAGSQGVMNTEAFF,TGTGCCGGGTCCCAGGGGGTCATGAACACTGAAGCTTTCTTT
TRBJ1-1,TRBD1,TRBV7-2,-,CASSLAPLGGQGIMNTEAFF,TGTGCCAGCAGCTTAGCGCCCTTAGGGGGACAGGGTATTATGAACACTGAAGCTTTCTTT
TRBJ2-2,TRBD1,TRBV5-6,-,CASSLEAKGGRSTGELFF,TGTGCCAGCAGCTTGGAGGCTAAAGGGGGCAGATCCACCGGGGAGCTGTTTTTT
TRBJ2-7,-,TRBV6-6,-,CASSYSSSAYEQYF,TGTGCCAGCAGTTACTCGTCTTCAGCCTACGAGCAGTACTTC
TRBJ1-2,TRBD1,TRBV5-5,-,CASSPAGQGAGGYTF,TGTGCCAGCAGCCCGGCCGGACAGGGGGCTGGTGGCTACACCTTC
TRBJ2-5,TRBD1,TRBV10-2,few,CASSESGQGVETQYF,TGCGCCAGCAGTGAGTCTGGACAGGGGGTCGAGACCCAGTACTTC
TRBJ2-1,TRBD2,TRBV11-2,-,CASSSHGGAYNEQFF,TGTGCCAGCAGCTCCCATGGGGGGGCCTACAATGAGCAGTTCTTC
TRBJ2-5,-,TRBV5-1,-,CASSLVGGTETQYF,TGCGCCAGCAGCTTGGTAGGCGGAACGGAGACCCAGTACTTC
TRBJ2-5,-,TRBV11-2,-,CASSFSAGKETQYF,TGTGCCAGCAGCTTCTCTGCGGGGAAAGAGACCCAGTACTTC
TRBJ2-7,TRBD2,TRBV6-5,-,CASSLGLANTYEQYF,TGTGCCAGCAGCCTCGGACTAGCGAATACCTACGAGCAGTACTTC
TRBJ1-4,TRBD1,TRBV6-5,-,CASIRTPGQGGKLFF,TGTGCCAGCATCCGGACCCCGGGACAGGGAGGAAAACTGTTTTTT
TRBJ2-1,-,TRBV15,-,CATSSRGGGYNEQFF,TGTGCCACCAGCAGTCGCGGAGGAGGCTACAATGAGCAGTTCTTC
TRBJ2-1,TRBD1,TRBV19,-,CASQQGDEQFF,TGTGCCAGCCAGCAGGGGGATGAGCAGTTCTTC
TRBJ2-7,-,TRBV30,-,CAWSPTPETYEQYF,TGTGCCTGGAGTCCAACACCCGAAACCTACGAGCAGTACTTC
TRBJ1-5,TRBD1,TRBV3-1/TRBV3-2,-,CASSHVLGQGHQPQHF,TGTGCCAGCAGCCACGTCCTGGGACAGGGCCATCAGCCCCAGCATTTT
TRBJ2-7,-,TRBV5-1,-,CASSLQGPPGVRSYEQYF,TGCGCCAGCAGCTTGCAGGGCCCTCCGGGGGTTAGATCCTACGAGCAGTACTTC
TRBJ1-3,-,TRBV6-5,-,CASSYSSEFSGNTIYF,TGTGCCAGCAGTTACTCGTCGGAGTTCTCTGGAAACACCATATATTTT